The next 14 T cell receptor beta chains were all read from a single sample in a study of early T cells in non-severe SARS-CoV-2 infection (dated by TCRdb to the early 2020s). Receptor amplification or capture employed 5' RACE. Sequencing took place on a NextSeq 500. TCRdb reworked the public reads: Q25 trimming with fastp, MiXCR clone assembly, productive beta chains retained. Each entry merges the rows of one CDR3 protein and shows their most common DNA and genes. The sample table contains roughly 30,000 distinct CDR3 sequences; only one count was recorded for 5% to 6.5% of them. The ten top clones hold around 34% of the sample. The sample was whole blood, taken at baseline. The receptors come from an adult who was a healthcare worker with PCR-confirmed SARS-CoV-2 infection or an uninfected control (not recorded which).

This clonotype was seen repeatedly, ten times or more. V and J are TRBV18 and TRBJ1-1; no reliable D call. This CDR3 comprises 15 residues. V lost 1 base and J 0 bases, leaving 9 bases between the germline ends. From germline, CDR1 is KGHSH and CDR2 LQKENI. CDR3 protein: CASSPRALMNTEAFF. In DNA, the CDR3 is TGTGCCAGCTCACCACGTGCTCTCATGAACACTGAAGCTTTCTTT.

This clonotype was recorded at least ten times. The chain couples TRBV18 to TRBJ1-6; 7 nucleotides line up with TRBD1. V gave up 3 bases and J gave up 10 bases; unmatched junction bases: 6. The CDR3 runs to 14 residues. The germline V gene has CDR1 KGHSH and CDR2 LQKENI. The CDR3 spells CASSPRQGESPLHF. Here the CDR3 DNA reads TGTGCCAGCTCACCGAGACAGGGAGAATCACCCCTCCACTTT.

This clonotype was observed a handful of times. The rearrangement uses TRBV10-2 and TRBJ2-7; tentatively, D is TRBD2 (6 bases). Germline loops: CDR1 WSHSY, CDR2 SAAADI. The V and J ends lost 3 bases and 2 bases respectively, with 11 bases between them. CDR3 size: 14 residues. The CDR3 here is CASSERRDPYEQYF. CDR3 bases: TGCGCCAGCAGTGAACGGCGGGACCCCTACGAGCAGTACTTC.

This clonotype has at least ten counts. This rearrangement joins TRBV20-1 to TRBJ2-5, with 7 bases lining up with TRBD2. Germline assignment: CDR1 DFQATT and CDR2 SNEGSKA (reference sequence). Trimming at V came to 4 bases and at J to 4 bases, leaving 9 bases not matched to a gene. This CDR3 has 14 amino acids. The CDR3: CSANEGGWGETQYF. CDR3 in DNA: TGCAGTGCTAATGAGGGAGGGTGGGGAGAGACCCAGTACTTC.

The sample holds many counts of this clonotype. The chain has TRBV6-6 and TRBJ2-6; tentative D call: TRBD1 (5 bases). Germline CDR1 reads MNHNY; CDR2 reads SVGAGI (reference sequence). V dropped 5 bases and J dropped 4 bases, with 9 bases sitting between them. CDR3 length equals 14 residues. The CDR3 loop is CASSGAQGANVLTF. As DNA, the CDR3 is TGTGCCAGCAGTGGGGCTCAAGGGGCCAACGTCCTGACTTTC.

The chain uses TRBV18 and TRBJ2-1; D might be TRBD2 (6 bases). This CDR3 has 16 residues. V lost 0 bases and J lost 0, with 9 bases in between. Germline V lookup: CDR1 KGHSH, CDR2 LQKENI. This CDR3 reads CASSPPGRNSYNEQFF. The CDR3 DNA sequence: TGTGCCAGCTCACCACCGGGGAGGAACTCCTACAATGAGCAGTTCTTC.

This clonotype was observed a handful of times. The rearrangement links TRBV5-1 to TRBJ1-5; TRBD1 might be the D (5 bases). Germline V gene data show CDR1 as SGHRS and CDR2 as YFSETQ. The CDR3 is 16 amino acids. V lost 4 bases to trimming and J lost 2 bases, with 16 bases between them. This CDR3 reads CASSQDGGAGNQPQHF. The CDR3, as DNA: TGCGCCAGCAGCCAGGACGGAGGGGCTGGCAATCAGCCCCAGCATTTT.

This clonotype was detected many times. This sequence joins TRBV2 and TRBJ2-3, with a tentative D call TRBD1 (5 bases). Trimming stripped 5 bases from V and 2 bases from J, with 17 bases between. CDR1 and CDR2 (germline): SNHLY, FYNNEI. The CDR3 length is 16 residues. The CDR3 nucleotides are TGTGCCAGCAGTCAGGGCCAAGATATTTTCACAGATACGCAGTATTTT. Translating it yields CASSQGQDIFTDTQYF.

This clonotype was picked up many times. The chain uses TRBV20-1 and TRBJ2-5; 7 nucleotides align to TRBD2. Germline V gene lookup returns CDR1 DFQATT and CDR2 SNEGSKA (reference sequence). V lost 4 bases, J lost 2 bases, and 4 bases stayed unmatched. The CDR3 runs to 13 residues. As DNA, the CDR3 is TGCAGTGCTAAGCGGGGAGGACAAGAGACCCAGTACTTC. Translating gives CSAKRGGQETQYF.

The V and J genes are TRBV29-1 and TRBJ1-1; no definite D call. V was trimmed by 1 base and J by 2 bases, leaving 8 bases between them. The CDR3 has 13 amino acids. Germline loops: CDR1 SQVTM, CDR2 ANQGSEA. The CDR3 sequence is CSVEGVRNTEAFF. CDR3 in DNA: TGCAGCGTTGAAGGGGTCCGTAACACTGAAGCTTTCTTT.

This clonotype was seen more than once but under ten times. As DNA, the CDR3 is TGTGCCACACGACAGGGTTATGATTCACCCCTCCACTTT. Protein sequence: CATRQGYDSPLHF. The chain is built from TRBV10-3 and TRBJ1-6, with 7 bases that match TRBD1. Per the germline V gene, CDR1 is ENHRY and CDR2 is SYGVKD. The CDR3 extends over 13 amino acids. V was pared by 10 bases and J by 8 bases, with 8 bases of the junction left unmatched.

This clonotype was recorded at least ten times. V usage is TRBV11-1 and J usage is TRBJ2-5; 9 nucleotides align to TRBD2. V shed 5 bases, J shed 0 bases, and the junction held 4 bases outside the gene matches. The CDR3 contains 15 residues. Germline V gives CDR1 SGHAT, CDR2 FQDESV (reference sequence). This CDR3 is CASSISGGHQETQYF. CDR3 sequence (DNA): TGTGCCAGCAGCATTAGCGGGGGACACCAAGAGACCCAGTACTTC. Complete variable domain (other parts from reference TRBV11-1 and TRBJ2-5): EAEVAQSPRYKITEKSQAVAFWCDPISGHATLYWYRQILGQGPELLVQFQDESVVDDSQLPKDRFSAERLKGVDSTLKIQPAELGDSAMYLCASSISGGHQETQYFGPGTRLLVL.

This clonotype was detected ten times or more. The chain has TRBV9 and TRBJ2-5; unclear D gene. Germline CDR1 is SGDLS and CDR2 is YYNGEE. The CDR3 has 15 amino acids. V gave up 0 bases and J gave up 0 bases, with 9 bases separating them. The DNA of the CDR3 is TGTGCCAGCAGCGTAGCCCCGCAGGACCAAGAGACCCAGTACTTC. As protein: CASSVAPQDQETQYF.

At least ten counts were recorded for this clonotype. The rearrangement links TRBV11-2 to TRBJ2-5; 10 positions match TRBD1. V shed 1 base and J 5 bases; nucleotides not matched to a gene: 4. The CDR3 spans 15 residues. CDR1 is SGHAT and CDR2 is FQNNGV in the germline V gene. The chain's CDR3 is CASSLGDRGRETQYF. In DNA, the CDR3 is TGTGCCAGCAGCTTAGGTGACAGGGGGCGCGAGACCCAGTACTTC.